The rows below give T cell receptor beta chains drawn from one sample of a study of blood T cells in healthy people across ages. TCRdb called the 5' RACE reads again in MiXCR, with one record for every CDR3 protein. The sample records about 400,000 distinct CDR3 sequences, about 52% being singletons. The sample comprised blood. The receptor source for this set is a man aged 60-69 years in good health. The CDR3 runs from the conserved cysteine through the conserved F or W. The D gene is left open where the match is weak. Rows give clone size only sometimes, using once, few, many, or a class for an expanded clone.

V gene	D gene	J gene	clone size	CDR3 protein	CDR3 DNA
TRBV2	NA	TRBJ2-1	once	CASREGGGEQFF	TGTGCCAGCAGGGAGGGAGGTGGAGAGCAGTTCTTC
TRBV28	NA	TRBJ2-7	NA	CASSLGDYEQYF	TGTGCCAGCAGTTTGGGGGACTACGAGCAGTACTTC
TRBV2	NA	TRBJ1-1	NA	CASSEGVPPEAFF	TGTGCCAGCAGTGAAGGCGTCCCCCCTGAAGCTTTCTTT
TRBV28	NA	TRBJ2-7	few	CASSLRGRANSYEQYF	TGTGCCAGCAGTTTAAGGGGGAGGGCCAACTCCTACGAGCAGTACTTC
TRBV12-3/TRBV12-4	NA	TRBJ2-1	few	CASSLGGSAYNEQFF	TGTGCCAGCAGTCTTGGGGGGAGCGCCTACAATGAGCAGTTCTTC
TRBV29-1	TRBD2	TRBJ2-3	many	CRAAERGVTDTQYF	TGCAGGGCGGCCGAGCGGGGAGTCACAGATACGCAGTATTTT
TRBV3-1	NA	TRBJ2-1	NA	CASSLPGPVQFF	TGTGCCAGCAGCCTGCCGGGGCCAGTGCAGTTCTTC
TRBV28	NA	TRBJ2-5	NA	CASTKPRGTQYF	TGTGCCAGCACAAAACCCCGGGGGACCCAGTACTTC
TRBV20-1	NA	TRBJ1-2	NA	CSARLWEGGYTF	TGCAGTGCTAGACTCTGGGAGGGTGGCTACACCTTC
TRBV20-1	NA	TRBJ2-7	NA	CSARDQGTSPYEQYF	TGCAGTGCTAGAGATCAAGGGACTTCCCCCTACGAGCAGTACTTC
TRBV20-1	NA	TRBJ2-5	NA	CSARDPVQEEETQYF	TGCAGTGCTAGAGATCCGGTGCAAGAGGAAGAGACCCAGTACTTC
TRBV7-9	NA	TRBJ1-1	NA	CASSPLGQGTTEAFF	TGTGCCAGCAGCCCCCTGGGGCAGGGTACCACTGAAGCTTTCTTT
TRBV12-5	NA	TRBJ2-7	many	CASGLGIYEQYF	TGTGCTAGTGGTTTGGGGATTTACGAGCAGTACTTC
TRBV20-1	TRBD2	TRBJ2-1	few	CSARDPTSGSQDEQFF	TGCAGTGCTAGAGATCCGACTAGCGGGAGCCAGGATGAGCAGTTCTTC
TRBV5-1	NA	TRBJ2-1	NA	CASRDSTSYNEQFF	TGCGCCAGCAGGGACAGTACCTCCTACAATGAGCAGTTCTTC
TRBV5-1	TRBD1	TRBJ1-2	NA	CASSPAPGQGAGYTF	TGCGCCAGCAGCCCAGCGCCGGGGCAGGGGGCGGGCTACACCTTC
TRBV20-1	NA	TRBJ2-7	NA	CSAKSGMSRNEQYF	TGCAGTGCGAAATCAGGGATGTCTCGCAATGAGCAGTACTTC